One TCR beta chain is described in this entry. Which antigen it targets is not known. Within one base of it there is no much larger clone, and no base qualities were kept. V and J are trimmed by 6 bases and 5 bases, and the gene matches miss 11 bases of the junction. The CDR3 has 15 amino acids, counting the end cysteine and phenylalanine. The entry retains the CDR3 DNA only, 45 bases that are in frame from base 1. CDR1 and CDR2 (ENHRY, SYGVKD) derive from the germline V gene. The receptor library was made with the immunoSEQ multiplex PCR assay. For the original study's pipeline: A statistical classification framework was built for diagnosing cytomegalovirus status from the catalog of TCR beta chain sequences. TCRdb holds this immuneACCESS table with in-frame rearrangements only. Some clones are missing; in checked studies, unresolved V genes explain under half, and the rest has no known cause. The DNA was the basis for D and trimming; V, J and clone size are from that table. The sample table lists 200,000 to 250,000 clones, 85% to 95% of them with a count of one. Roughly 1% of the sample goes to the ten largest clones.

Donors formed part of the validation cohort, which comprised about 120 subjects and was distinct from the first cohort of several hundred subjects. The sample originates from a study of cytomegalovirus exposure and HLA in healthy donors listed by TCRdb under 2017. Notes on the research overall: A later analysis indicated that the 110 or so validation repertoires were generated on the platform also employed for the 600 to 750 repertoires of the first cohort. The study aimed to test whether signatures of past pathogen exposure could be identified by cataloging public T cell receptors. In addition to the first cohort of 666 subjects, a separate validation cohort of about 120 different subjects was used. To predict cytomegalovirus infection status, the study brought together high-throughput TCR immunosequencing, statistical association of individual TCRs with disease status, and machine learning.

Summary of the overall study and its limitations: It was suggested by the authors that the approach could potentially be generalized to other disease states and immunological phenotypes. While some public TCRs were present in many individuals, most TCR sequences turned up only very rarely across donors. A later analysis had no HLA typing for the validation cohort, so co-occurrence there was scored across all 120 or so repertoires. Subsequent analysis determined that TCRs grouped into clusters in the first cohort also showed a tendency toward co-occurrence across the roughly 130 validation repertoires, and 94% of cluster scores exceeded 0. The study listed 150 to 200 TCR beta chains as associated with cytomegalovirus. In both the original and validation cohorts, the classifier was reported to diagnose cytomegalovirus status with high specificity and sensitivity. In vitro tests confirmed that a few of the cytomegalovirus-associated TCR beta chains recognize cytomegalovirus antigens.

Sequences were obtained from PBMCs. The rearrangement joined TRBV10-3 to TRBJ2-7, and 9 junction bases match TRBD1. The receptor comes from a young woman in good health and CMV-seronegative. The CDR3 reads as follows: CAIRALQGAPNEQYF. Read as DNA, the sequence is TGTGCCATCAGAGCTCTACAGGGGGCTCCCAACGAGCAGTACTTC.